These 22 T cell receptor beta chains originate from one sample sequenced in a study of blood T cell repertoires in COVID-19. The assay was immunoSEQ multiplex PCR, and TCRdb's table has in-frame clones only and misses some. Here the sample spans fewer than 250,000 clones, approximately 90% being singletons. The sample was peripheral blood. The origin of the receptors is a man aged 65-85 years with acute or convalescent COVID-19.

This clone has just one count. This sequence joins TRBV30 and TRBJ1-5; 9 bases are a match to TRBD1. Germline V gene data show CDR1 as GTSNPN and CDR2 as SVGIG (reference sequence). The trim removed 1 base at V and 5 bases at J, leaving 3 bases unmatched. The CDR3 is 14 residues long. The DNA for the CDR3 is TGTGCCTGGAGTGACGGGACAGGGTATCAGCCCCAGCATTTT. Translating gives CAWSDGTGYQPQHF.

The V and J genes are TRBV6-1 and TRBJ2-2; D unclear. Germline V gives CDR1 MNHNS, CDR2 SASEGT. There are 16 residues in the CDR3. Trimming removed 3 bases from V and 5 bases from J, with 16 bases in between. The DNA for the CDR3 is TGTGCCAGCAGTGATCCAGTAGCCGGATCTACCGGGGAGCTGTTTTTT. It encodes CASSDPVAGSTGELFF.

This chain joins TRBV7-2 and TRBJ2-3; TRBD2 aligns across 10 bases. V was clipped by 5 bases and J by 0 bases; unmatched bases: 8. Germline V gene sequence: CDR1 SGHTA, CDR2 FQGNSA. The CDR3 spans 17 residues. CDR3 residues: CASSPSGLATSTDTQYF. CDR3 coding DNA: TGTGCCAGCAGCCCCTCGGGACTAGCGACGAGCACAGATACGCAGTATTTT.

The chain recombines TRBV6-5 with TRBJ2-3, with D perhaps matching TRBD2 (6 bases). Trimming took off 6 bases at V and 6 bases at J, with 16 bases between the two ends. The CDR3 loop spans 14 amino acids. CDR1 is MNHEY and CDR2 is SVGAGI in the germline V gene. The CDR3 region is CASRRGGSQDTQYF. The CDR3 coding sequence is TGTGCCAGCAGACGGGGAGGATCGCAGGATACGCAGTATTTT.

V is TRBV18 and J is TRBJ1-1; 9 nucleotides line up with TRBD1. The V gene's germline CDR1 is KGHSH and CDR2 LQKENI. The CDR3 covers 17 residues. V lost 3 bases, J lost 0 bases, and 8 bases stayed unmatched. The CDR3 sequence is CASSPRTGTGMNTEAFF. As DNA, the CDR3 is TGTGCCAGCTCACCGCGAACCGGGACAGGGATGAACACTGAAGCTTTCTTT.

The chain couples TRBV10-3 to TRBJ2-7, with D perhaps TRBD2 (6 bases). V dropped 0 bases and J dropped 2 bases, with 14 bases sitting between them. Germline V gene sequence: CDR1 ENHRY, CDR2 SYGVKD. The CDR3 is made up of 16 amino acids. CDR3: CAISESLGGDPYEQYF. The CDR3 coding sequence is TGTGCCATCAGTGAGTCCTTGGGCGGGGACCCCTACGAGCAGTACTTC.

The genes are TRBV19 and TRBJ2-7, with 9 positions matching TRBD1. Germline trimming cut 6 bases from V and 7 bases from J; bases unmatched to any gene: 13. Germline-derived CDR1 and CDR2 are LNHDA and SQIVND (reference sequence). The CDR3 runs 15 residues. CDR3 nucleotide sequence: TGTGCCAGTAGACACGTGGGGACAGGGAGTAGTGAGCAGTACTTC. Translation gives CASRHVGTGSSEQYF.

The chain couples TRBV7-2 to TRBJ2-3; tentative D call: TRBD2 (5 bases). CDR3 length: 16 residues. Germline loops: CDR1 SGHTA, CDR2 FQGNSA. The V end was cut by 1 base, the J end by 2 bases, with 13 bases between. The CDR3 sequence is CASSLVTTSSTDTQYF. CDR3 bases: TGTGCCAGCAGCTTAGTGACTACCTCATCCACAGATACGCAGTATTTT.

V is TRBV11-3 and J is TRBJ2-2; 7 bases agree with TRBD1. Looked up from germline, CDR1 is SGHNT and CDR2 is YENEEA. The CDR3 loop spans 16 amino acids. V shed 1 base and J 2 bases; nucleotides not matched to a gene: 4. In DNA form, the CDR3 reads TGTGCCAGCAGCTTAGGGGACAGATACAACACCGGGGAGCTGTTTTTT. This codes for CASSLGDRYNTGELFF. Full variable domain (missing parts from reference TRBV11-3 and TRBJ2-2): EAGVVQSPRYKIIEKKQPVAFWCNPISGHNTLYWYLQNLGQGPELLIRYENEEAVDDSQLPKDRFSAERLKGVDSTLKIQPAELGDSAVYLCASSLGDRYNTGELFFGEGSRLTVL.

The J gene is TRBJ1-1, the V gene TRBV5-6; a weak D match, TRBD1 (5 bases). The CDR3 runs 18 residues. The germline CDR1 and CDR2 sequences are SGHDT and YYEEEE. V lost 4 bases, J lost 2 bases, and 24 bases lay in between. The CDR3 bases are TGTGCCAGCAGCCTAGGCCCCCCTGGACACGTCGATAACACTGAAGCTTTCTTT. Its translation: CASSLGPPGHVDNTEAFF.

A few counts support this clone. This chain uses TRBV5-4 with TRBJ1-2; TRBD1 aligns across 10 bases. After removal of 6 bases from V and 7 bases from J, the junction contained 9 bases not matched to a gene. This CDR3 region has 14 residues. The V gene's germline CDR1 is SGHNT and CDR2 YYREEE (reference sequence). The CDR3 region has the DNA TGTGCCAGCAAACGTGACAGGGGGCTGAGTGGCTACACCTTC. Protein product: CASKRDRGLSGYTF.

This chain joins TRBV5-6 and TRBJ2-7; 9 bases agree with TRBD1. CDR3 size: 14 residues. J was trimmed by 5 bases and V by 4 bases; bases with no gene match: 7. CDR1 is SGHDT and CDR2 is YYEEEE in the germline V gene. In nucleotides, the CDR3 is TGTGCCAGCAGCCTCCGGGACAGGGTAAACGAGCAGTACTTC. Translating it yields CASSLRDRVNEQYF.

The chain uses TRBV12-3 or TRBV12-4 and TRBJ1-2; 7 positions match TRBD1. This CDR3 comprises 11 residues. V shed 9 bases and J 7 bases; nucleotides not matched to a gene: 5. Here the CDR3 reads CASLQGVGYTF. The CDR3 region has the DNA TGTGCCAGTCTTCAGGGGGTTGGCTACACCTTC.

The chain joins TRBV5-4 to TRBJ1-1, with 7 bases matching TRBD1. V was clipped by 4 bases and J by 2 bases; unmatched bases: 5. This CDR3 spans 14 amino acids. Germline V gene sequence: CDR1 SGHNT, CDR2 YYREEE (reference sequence). CDR3 DNA: TGTGCCAGCAGCGCCCAGGGGGGTAACACTGAAGCTTTCTTT. This gives the protein CASSAQGGNTEAFF.

CDR3 amino acids: CASSPRVSSQGDTQYF. The CDR3 bases are TGTGCCAGCAGCCCCCGGGTCAGCAGCCAAGGAGATACGCAGTATTTT. The genes are TRBV7-9 and TRBJ2-3; D remains unclear. Germline CDR1 and CDR2: SEHNR and FQNEAQ (reference sequence). Between the trimmed V and J ends, which lost 5 bases and 5 bases, there was a span of 20 bases. This CDR3 is built from 16 residues.

The V and J genes are TRBV21-1 and TRBJ1-1; TRBD1, the table's D call, was not compared with the DNA. TRBV21-1 is classified as a pseudogene. The CDR3 has 12 amino acids. In DNA, the CDR3 is TGTGCCAGCAGCAGTGGGGGCTCTGAAGCTTTCTTT. It specifies CASSSGGSEAFF.

CDR3 DNA: TGTGCCAGCAGTTTAAAAGCCTATGGCTACACCTTC. Translation gives CASSLKAYGYTF. The V call is TRBV28, the J call TRBJ1-2; D gene ambiguous. The V end lost 2 bases, the J end lost 4 bases, and 5 bases lay between the germline ends. This CDR3 comprises 12 residues. Germline loops: CDR1 MDHEN, CDR2 SYDVKM.

The V and J genes are TRBV7-8 and TRBJ2-3; tentative D call: TRBD2 (5 bases). Per germline, CDR1 SGHVS and CDR2 FQNEAQ. V was clipped by 3 bases and J by 0 bases, with 10 bases between them. The CDR3 spans 15 residues. CDR3 nucleotides: TGTGCCAGCAGCTTTCAGGAGGCTAGCACAGATACGCAGTATTTT. Amino acids: CASSFQEASTDTQYF.

The chain couples TRBV27 to TRBJ2-1; the match to TRBD2 covers 8 bases. Germline lookup yields CDR1 MNHEY and CDR2 SMNVEV (reference sequence). The trim removed 5 bases at V and 9 bases at J, leaving 12 bases unmatched. CDR3 length: 15 residues. The CDR3 reads CASSPGSAGGSEQFF. CDR3 nucleotide sequence: TGTGCCAGCAGTCCAGGGTCGGCGGGAGGAAGTGAGCAGTTCTTC.

V gene TRBV6-2 or TRBV6-3 combines with J gene TRBJ2-2; no clear D gene. Germline V gene lookup returns CDR1 MNHEY and CDR2 SVGEGT. The V end was cut by 5 bases, the J end by 5 bases, with 9 bases between. The CDR3 loop spans 13 amino acids. The CDR3 protein is CASSPLATGELFF. DNA for the CDR3: TGTGCCAGCAGTCCCCTTGCGACCGGGGAGCTGTTTTTT.

The chain recombines TRBV11-2 with TRBJ2-7; 8 nucleotides agree with TRBD1. The V gene end was trimmed by 5 bases and the J gene end by 6 bases; junction bases not matched to a gene: 9. Germline CDR1 and CDR2: SGHAT and FQNNGV. This CDR3 has 14 residues. CDR3 amino acids: CASSRDRLMFEQYF. CDR3 DNA: TGTGCCAGCAGCCGGGACAGGCTGATGTTCGAGCAGTACTTC. Complete variable domain (other parts from reference TRBV11-2 and TRBJ2-7): EAGVAQSPRYKIIEKRQSVAFWCNPISGHATLYWYQQILGQGPKLLIQFQNNGVVDDSQLPKDRFSAERLKGVDSTLKIQPAKLEDSAVYLCASSRDRLMFEQYFGPGTRLTVT.

V usage is TRBV5-6 and J usage is TRBJ1-2; the D gene is possibly TRBD1 (6 bases). This CDR3 comprises 13 residues. Germline V CDR1 and CDR2: SGHDT, YYEEEE. V was shortened by 7 bases and J by 3 bases, with 13 bases between the two germline ends. CDR3: CASHRVGDYGYTF. The CDR3 nucleotides are TGTGCCAGCCACAGGGTCGGTGACTATGGCTACACCTTC.